The next 24 T cell receptor beta chains were all read from a single sample in a study of cytomegalovirus exposure and HLA in healthy donors. This table comes from immunoSEQ multiplex PCR, and its TCRdb copy is limited to in-frame clones, with some not included. The sample shows tens of thousands of clones, around 90% of them seen only once. Source material: PBMCs. The receptors were gathered from a woman between 18 and 30 years old in good health and CMV-seropositive.

The genes are TRBV5-4 and TRBJ1-1, with a tentative D call TRBD1 (5 bases). Trimming stripped 3 bases from V and 1 base from J, with 13 bases between. CDR3 length: 15 amino acids. Germline assignment: CDR1 SGHNT and CDR2 YYREEE (reference sequence). The CDR3 nucleotides read TGTGCCAGCAGCTATCAGGGTAGGGGGAACACTGAAGCTTTCTTT. This encodes CASSYQGRGNTEAFF. The variable domain in full, with the rest retrieved from reference TRBV5-4 and TRBJ1-1, is ETGVTQSPTHLIKTRGQQVTLRCSSQSGHNTVSWYQQALGQGPQFIFQYYREEENGRGNFPPRFSGLQFPNYSSELNVNALELDDSALYLCASSYQGRGNTEAFFGQGTRLTVV.

This chain connects TRBV5-5 to TRBJ2-7; TRBD2 aligns across 7 bases. The J segment lost 0 bases and the V segment lost 5 bases, leaving 8 bases of the junction unmatched. This CDR3 contains 15 residues. CDR1 and CDR2 from the germline V gene are SGHKS and YYEKEE (reference sequence). CDR3 sequence reads: CASSTWRENSYEQYF. CDR3 DNA sequence: TGTGCCAGCAGTACCTGGCGGGAGAACTCCTACGAGCAGTACTTC. The whole variable domain, filled in from reference TRBV5-5 and TRBJ2-7, reads DAGVTQSPTHLIKTRGQQVTLRCSPISGHKSVSWYQQVLGQGPQFIFQYYEKEERGRGNFPDRFSARQFPNYSSELNVNALLLGDSALYLCASSTWRENSYEQYFGPGTRLTVT.

The chain joins TRBV10-1 to TRBJ1-1; 10 bases align to TRBD1. After removal of 6 bases from V and 8 bases from J, the junction contained 6 bases not matched to a gene. Germline V gene sequence: CDR1 WNHNN, CDR2 SYGVQD (reference sequence). The CDR3 consists of 13 residues. DNA of the CDR3: TGCGCCAGCAGAGCCGGGACAGGGGTCGAAGCTTTCTTT. Translated: CASRAGTGVEAFF.

The CDR3 region is CASSVGSGNTIYF. Written as DNA, the CDR3 is TGTGCCAGCAGCGTCGGGAGTGGAAACACCATATATTTT. This chain joins TRBV27 and TRBJ1-3; no reliable D call. This CDR3 is built from 13 residues. Germline loops: CDR1 MNHEY, CDR2 SMNVEV (reference sequence). V was trimmed by 6 bases and J by 3 bases, leaving 9 bases between them.

This clone was detected once. The V and J genes are TRBV4-3 and TRBJ2-7; possibly TRBD1 for D (5 bases). V was cut by 0 bases and J by 3 bases, with 15 bases left in between. Germline lookup yields CDR1 LGHNA and CDR2 YSLEER. This CDR3 spans 16 amino acids. CDR3 amino acids: CASSQEDRSPYYEQYF. The CDR3 bases are TGCGCCAGCAGCCAAGAAGACAGATCCCCGTACTACGAGCAGTACTTC.

The J gene is TRBJ1-5, the V gene TRBV10-2; D uncertain. The germline V gene has CDR1 WSHSY and CDR2 SAAADI. Trimming cost V 5 bases and J 0 bases, with 5 bases left between them. The CDR3 spans 13 residues. The CDR3 DNA reads as TGCGCCAGCAGTCACATTAGCAATCAGCCCCAGCATTTT. Translating it yields CASSHISNQPQHF.

The chain has TRBV7-6 and TRBJ2-1; D unclear. Deletions cut 4 bases from V and 10 bases from J, with 14 bases between. The CDR3 contains 13 residues. The V gene's germline CDR1 is SGHVS and CDR2 FNYEAQ. CDR3 in amino acids: CASSYSPSGEQFF. In DNA, the CDR3 is TGTGCCAGCAGCTATTCGCCCTCCGGGGAGCAGTTCTTC.

The rearrangement joins TRBV4-3 to TRBJ2-3; D may be TRBD2 (5 bases). Germline values: CDR1 LGHNA, CDR2 YSLEER. This CDR3 region has 17 residues. The V end was cut by 1 base, the J end by 3 bases, with 17 bases between. CDR3 region: CASSQVGGNSYTDTQYF. The CDR3 nucleotides read TGCGCCAGCAGCCAAGTTGGAGGAAATTCTTATACAGATACGCAGTATTTT.

The CDR3 nucleotides are TGTGCCAGCTCACCGGACAGGGGGGCTCAGCCCCAGCATTTT. Protein sequence: CASSPDRGAQPQHF. This chain connects TRBV18 to TRBJ1-5; 10 bases are shared with TRBD1. Per the germline V gene, CDR1 is KGHSH and CDR2 is LQKENI. The CDR3 is 14 amino acids. Germline trimming cut 3 bases from V and 6 bases from J; bases unmatched to any gene: 2. Variable domain in full (rest from reference TRBV18 and TRBJ1-5): NAGVMQNPRHLVRRRGQEARLRCSPMKGHSHVYWYRQLPEEGLKFMVYLQKENIIDESGMPKERFSAEFPKEGPSILRIQQVVRGDSAAYFCASSPDRGAQPQHFGDGTRLSIL.

This clone was seen just once. J is TRBJ1-1 and V is TRBV6-5; D is unresolved. Germline V gives CDR1 MNHEY, CDR2 SVGAGI. The V end was cut by 5 bases, the J end by 4 bases, with 14 bases between. The length of the CDR3 is 14 residues. The CDR3 sequence is CASSEGRVVTEAFF. CDR3 DNA sequence: TGTGCCAGCAGTGAGGGTCGGGTGGTCACTGAAGCTTTCTTT.

This clone was observed a few times. The chain has TRBV11-2 and TRBJ2-7, with unresolved D. Trimming took 3 bases from V and 2 from J, leaving 11 bases between them. This CDR3 region has 14 residues. Germline V lookup: CDR1 SGHAT, CDR2 FQNNGV. The CDR3: CASSFFRRPYEQYF. The CDR3, as DNA: TGTGCCAGCAGCTTTTTCAGGCGCCCCTACGAGCAGTACTTC.

The J gene is TRBJ1-2, the V gene TRBV19, with D possibly matching TRBD1 (5 bases). The germline gives CDR1 LNHDA, CDR2 SQIVND (reference sequence). V lost 9 bases and J lost 2, with 16 bases in between. The CDR3 has 14 amino acids. The CDR3 sequence: CASMVTGGNYGYTF. The CDR3 coding sequence is TGTGCCAGCATGGTGACCGGGGGGAACTATGGCTACACCTTC.

The chain joins TRBV7-6 to TRBJ1-5; no reliable D call. Trimming cost V 5 bases and J 5 bases, with 13 bases left between them. This CDR3 has 14 residues. Germline V gene lookup returns CDR1 SGHVS and CDR2 FNYEAQ. The CDR3, as DNA: TGTGCCAGCAGCGACCCCGGGAGCCATCAGCCCCAGCATTTT. The encoded protein is CASSDPGSHQPQHF.

Regarding this clone: Mismatch with germline at one junction end may stem from a read error. This chain connects TRBV7-7 to TRBJ2-1, with 9 bases fitting TRBD2. The CDR3 has 16 residues. Germline V lookup: CDR1 SSHAT, CDR2 FNYEAQ (reference sequence). The CDR3 bases are TGTGCTAGCAGCCCAGCAGGCGGGGGGGGGCTTCGGGAGCAGTTCTTC. Translation gives CASSPAGGGGLREQFF.

The chain combines TRBV5-1 with TRBJ1-2, with D perhaps matching TRBD1 (5 bases). Germline-derived CDR1 and CDR2 are SGHRS and YFSETQ. This CDR3 contains 14 residues. The ends were cut back, 2 bases at V and 6 bases at J, with 14 bases in the middle. The chain's CDR3 is CASSFDRSLDGYTF. CDR3 bases: TGCGCCAGCAGCTTTGACAGAAGTTTAGATGGCTACACCTTC.

The table lists this clone with a count of one. The J gene is TRBJ2-7, the V gene TRBV5-4, with 7 bases fitting TRBD1. Trimming removed 4 bases from V and 3 bases from J; junction bases left unmatched: 10. The CDR3 is 15 residues long. Germline V gene data show CDR1 as SGHNT and CDR2 as YYREEE (reference sequence). The CDR3 nucleotides are TGTGCCAGCAGCGAGGCCGGGACAGAAGTCTACGAGCAGTACTTC. Translated, it gives CASSEAGTEVYEQYF.

The genes are TRBV23-1 and TRBJ2-3, with D maybe TRBD1 (6 bases). TRBV23-1 is assigned to the ORF class and has an uncertain function. CDR3 length: 17 residues. V lost 0 bases and J lost 1, with 14 bases in between. CDR3 region: CASSQSVTGSRTDTQYF. CDR3 in DNA: TGCGCCAGCAGTCAATCGGTAACAGGGTCGCGCACAGATACGCAGTATTTT.

The V call is TRBV9, the J call TRBJ2-6; D unresolved. Germline V CDR1 and CDR2: SGDLS, YYNGEE. Trimming cost V 4 bases and J 2 bases, with 16 bases left between them. CDR3 length: 17 residues. The CDR3 DNA reads TGTGCCAGCAGCCCCCCCAATAGCAACGCTGGGGCCAACGTCCTGACTTTC. Translated, it gives CASSPPNSNAGANVLTF.

This sequence joins TRBV4-3 and TRBJ1-6; D call uncertain. Germline loops: CDR1 LGHNA, CDR2 YSLEER. Trimming removed 1 base at V and 7 bases at J, with 17 bases between. The CDR3 has 17 amino acids. The CDR3: CASSQVFGGGQNSPLHF. CDR3 DNA sequence: TGCGCCAGCAGCCAAGTATTCGGTGGAGGGCAAAATTCACCCCTCCACTTT.

This chain joins TRBV11-2 and TRBJ2-3; 7 nucleotides align to TRBD1. J lost 2 bases, V lost 3 bases, and 5 bases had no gene match. The germline CDR1 and CDR2 sequences are SGHAT and FQNNGV. The CDR3 runs to 15 residues. The CDR3 spells CASSFRQGPTDTQYF. In DNA form, the CDR3 reads TGTGCCAGCAGCTTTCGACAGGGACCCACAGATACGCAGTATTTT.

This sequence joins TRBV6-1 and TRBJ2-1; TRBD2 is a possible D gene (6 bases). From germline, CDR1 is MNHNS and CDR2 SASEGT. The CDR3 covers 15 residues. V lost 6 bases and J 7 bases, leaving 19 bases between the germline ends. The CDR3 protein is CASRILEGGWNEQFF. CDR3 DNA sequence: TGTGCCAGCAGGATACTAGAGGGAGGTTGGAATGAGCAGTTCTTC.

The rearrangement joins TRBV9 to TRBJ2-7; 9 bases are a match to TRBD1. CDR3 size: 14 residues. The V and J ends lost 5 bases and 3 bases, in that order; junction bases with no gene match: 6. Germline values: CDR1 SGDLS, CDR2 YYNGEE. Here the CDR3 DNA reads TGTGCCAGCAGTCCGGGACAGGGAATCTACGAGCAGTACTTC. Its protein product is CASSPGQGIYEQYF.

The gene calls are TRBV21-1 and TRBJ2-7; the tabulated D call, TRBD1, remains unverified against the DNA. TRBV21-1 is flagged as a pseudogene. This CDR3 is 18 amino acids long. The CDR3 loop reads CASRRDRGRSSGSYEQYF. The CDR3, as DNA: TGTGCCAGCAGGCGGGACAGGGGGCGATCTAGCGGATCCTACGAGCAGTACTTC.

The rearrangement uses TRBV9 and TRBJ2-1; TRBD2 aligns across 8 bases. Germline V lookup: CDR1 SGDLS, CDR2 YYNGEE. The CDR3 spans 15 residues. Trimming took 3 bases from V and 3 from J; bases not matched to a gene: 5. The CDR3 here is CASSAGTRNYNEQFF. CDR3 nucleotide sequence: TGTGCCAGCAGCGCCGGGACTAGAAACTACAATGAGCAGTTCTTC.